This T cell receptor (beta chain) was observed in a study of blood T cell repertoires in COVID-19. V trimming: 5 bases; J trimming: 2 bases; junction bases outside the gene matches: 4. Germline V gene sequence: CDR1 SGHTA, CDR2 FQGTGA. The CDR3 contains 15 residues. The method was immunoSEQ multiplex PCR; TCRdb's version includes in-frame clones alone and lacks a portion of them. The sample carries tens of thousands of clones, 70% to 75% recorded once. The gene calls are TRBV7-3 and TRBJ2-7, with 12 bases that match TRBD1. This clonotype originated in a man aged 50 or older with active or convalescent COVID-19. What was sequenced was peripheral blood. The CDR3: CASSLGQGATYEQYF. Here the CDR3 DNA reads TGTGCCAGCAGCCTGGGACAGGGGGCAACCTACGAGCAGTACTTC.